These 18 T cell receptor beta chains were all obtained from the same sample, sequenced in a study of T cell responses to AZD1222 COVID-19 vaccine. Sequenced by immunoSEQ multiplex PCR; TCRdb stores in-frame clones only, minus some. The table shows 200,000 to 250,000 clones, with approximately 94% occurring only once. The material sequenced was peripheral blood, taken 28 days after the second dose of the MenACWY control vaccine. These receptors were collected from an adult who received the MenACWY meningococcal vaccine as a control.

The chain carries TRBV11-2 and TRBJ2-3; TRBD1 matches 7 bases. The CDR3 has 14 amino acids. Germline loops: CDR1 SGHAT, CDR2 FQNNGV. V shed 6 bases, J shed 4 bases, and the junction held 7 bases outside the gene matches. CDR3 sequence (DNA): TGTGCCAGCAGACAACCCGGACAGGCAGATACGCAGTATTTT. Its protein is CASRQPGQADTQYF.

The chain carries TRBV27 and TRBJ1-1; unclear D gene. V was shortened by 4 bases and J by 0 bases, with 12 bases between the two germline ends. This CDR3 spans 15 amino acids. In germline, CDR1 is MNHEY, CDR2 SMNVEV (reference sequence). The chain's CDR3 is CASSYGPGMNTEAFF. The CDR3 DNA reads TGTGCCAGCAGTTACGGGCCAGGAATGAACACTGAAGCTTTCTTT.

This rearrangement joins TRBV19 to TRBJ2-6; TRBD1 matches at 7 bases. Losses at the gene ends were 1 base for V and 3 bases for J; bases not matched to a gene: 3. Germline V gene lookup returns CDR1 LNHDA and CDR2 SQIVND (reference sequence). This CDR3 comprises 16 residues. CDR3 nucleotide sequence: TGTGCCAGTAGTATAGGGGACAGAGGTGGGGCCAACGTCCTGACTTTC. Residues: CASSIGDRGGANVLTF. The full variable domain, in which reference TRBV19 and TRBJ2-6 provide the parts outside the CDR3, is DGGITQSPKYLFRKEGQNVTLSCEQNLNHDAMYWYRQDPGQGLRLIYYSQIVNDFQKGDIAEGYSVSREKKESFPLTVTSAQKNPTAFYLCASSIGDRGGANVLTFGAGSRLTVL.

The rearrangement joins TRBV5-6 to TRBJ2-1; 9 bases map to TRBD1. The CDR3 runs to 15 residues. V dropped 1 base and J dropped 2; count of bases not matched to a gene: 1. Germline V gene sequence: CDR1 SGHDT, CDR2 YYEEEE. CDR3 sequence (DNA): TGTGCCAGCAGCTTGAACAGGGGGCCCTACAATGAGCAGTTCTTC. Translation gives CASSLNRGPYNEQFF. The full variable domain, completed using reference TRBV5-6 and TRBJ2-1, is DAGVTQSPTHLIKTRGQQVTLRCSPKSGHDTVSWYQQALGQGPQFIFQYYEEEERQRGNFPDRFSGHQFPNYSSELNVNALLLGDSALYLCASSLNRGPYNEQFFGPGTRLTVL.

The chain employs TRBV9 and TRBJ2-7; 9 bases are shared with TRBD2. Germline CDR1 and CDR2: SGDLS and YYNGEE. The CDR3 spans 14 residues. V was clipped by 1 base and J by 5 bases; unmatched bases: 4. DNA for the CDR3: TGTGCCAGCAGCGTACGGGGACTAGCTGACGAGCAGTACTTC. As protein: CASSVRGLADEQYF.

The chain couples TRBV5-1 to TRBJ2-2; D unclear. Per germline, CDR1 SGHRS and CDR2 YFSETQ. This CDR3 contains 15 residues. V lost 1 base and J lost 2, with 9 bases in between. The CDR3 loop is CASSLYRANTGELFF. The DNA of the CDR3 is TGCGCCAGCAGCTTGTATAGGGCAAACACCGGGGAGCTGTTTTTT. Using reference TRBV5-1 and TRBJ2-2 for the parts outside the CDR3, the full variable domain is KAGVTQTPRYLIKTRGQQVTLSCSPISGHRSVSWYQQTPGQGLQFLFEYFSETQRNKGNFPGRFSGRQFSNSRSEMNVSTLELGDSALYLCASSLYRANTGELFFGEGSRLTVL.

This clone is a singleton in its sample. The chain joins TRBV30 to TRBJ2-7; D is possibly TRBD2 (6 bases). The CDR3 loop spans 16 amino acids. Trimming cost V 0 bases and J 2 bases, with 17 bases left between them. In germline, CDR1 is GTSNPN, CDR2 SVGIG (reference sequence). The CDR3 spells CAWSVPGGIKTYEQYF. CDR3 DNA: TGTGCCTGGAGTGTACCCGGGGGAATAAAGACCTACGAGCAGTACTTC.

The chain joins TRBV5-1 to TRBJ2-1; D uncertain. Germline CDR1 and CDR2: SGHRS and YFSETQ. V was pared by 7 bases and J by 6 bases, with 14 bases between. The length of the CDR3 is 13 residues. The CDR3, as DNA: TGCGCCAGCCGAACCTCCCTTGGCAATGAGCAGTTCTTC. Its protein product is CASRTSLGNEQFF. The full variable domain, in which reference TRBV5-1 and TRBJ2-1 provide the parts outside the CDR3, is KAGVTQTPRYLIKTRGQQVTLSCSPISGHRSVSWYQQTPGQGLQFLFEYFSETQRNKGNFPGRFSGRQFSNSRSEMNVSTLELGDSALYLCASRTSLGNEQFFGPGTRLTVL.

V is TRBV28 and J is TRBJ1-1, with D perhaps TRBD1 (6 bases). The CDR3 covers 12 residues. V lost 2 bases, J lost 6 bases, and 7 bases lay in between. Per the germline V gene, CDR1 is MDHEN and CDR2 is SYDVKM. In nucleotides, the CDR3 is TGTGCCAGCAGTTTAGGGGGGCCTGAAGCTTTCTTT. Its protein product is CASSLGGPEAFF.

The CDR3 region is CASSPKVGGGNQPQHF. The CDR3 nucleotides read TGTGCCAGCAGCCCCAAAGTCGGGGGCGGGAATCAGCCCCAGCATTTT. The chain combines TRBV16 with TRBJ1-5; weak D call: TRBD1 (6 bases). V was cut by 4 bases and J by 4 bases, with 17 bases left in between. Germline CDR1 and CDR2: KGHSY and FQNENV. This CDR3 region has 16 residues. The variable domain in full, with the rest retrieved from reference TRBV16 and TRBJ1-5, is GEEVAQTPKHLVRGEGQKAKLYCAPIKGHSYVFWYQQVLKNEFKFLISFQNENVFDETGMPKERFSAKCLPNSPCSLEIQATKLEDSAVYFCASSPKVGGGNQPQHFGDGTRLSIL.

For the CDR3, the DNA is TGCGCCAGCAGCCAAGATCCAGGGGATCAGCCCCAGCATTTT. Its protein product is CASSQDPGDQPQHF. This sequence joins TRBV4-1 and TRBJ1-5, with D tentatively TRBD1 (6 bases). Trimming took off 0 bases at V and 5 bases at J, with 8 bases between the two ends. There are 14 residues in the CDR3. CDR1 is MGHRA, CDR2 YSYEKL, per germline.

The genes are TRBV27 and TRBJ2-7; 11 bases are a match to TRBD2. The CDR3 is 14 residues long. With 3 bases clipped from V and 3 bases from J, the junction kept 1 base outside the gene matches. Germline V gene sequence: CDR1 MNHEY, CDR2 SMNVEV (reference sequence). The CDR3 loop reads CASSLGTSGYEQYF. As DNA, the CDR3 is TGTGCCAGCAGTTTGGGGACTAGCGGCTACGAGCAGTACTTC.

The chain couples TRBV24-1 to TRBJ1-1; no clear D. V lost 3 bases and J lost 4, with 8 bases in between. This CDR3 region has 13 residues. Per germline, CDR1 KGHDR and CDR2 SFDVKD. The CDR3 DNA reads as TGTGCCACCAGTGATGTGGGGAGCACTGAAGCTTTCTTT. It translates to CATSDVGSTEAFF.

This clone was picked up one time. The chain is built from TRBV4-3 and TRBJ2-5; D is unresolved. The germline V gene has CDR1 LGHNA and CDR2 YSLEER. V lost 3 bases to trimming and J lost 1 base, with 12 bases between them. The CDR3 is made up of 15 amino acids. The CDR3 spells CASSQGLTGQETQYF. CDR3 DNA: TGCGCCAGCAGCCAGGGCCTCACGGGCCAAGAGACCCAGTACTTC.

The chain links TRBV3-1 (or the pseudogene TRBV3-2) to TRBJ1-4, with a weak D call TRBD1 (5 bases). Trimming took 7 bases from V and 2 from J, leaving 11 bases between them. Germline V lookup: CDR1 LGHDT, CDR2 YNNKEL (reference sequence). The CDR3 consists of 14 residues. Here the CDR3 reads CASNSQATNEKLFF. The CDR3 DNA reads TGTGCCAGCAACTCACAGGCCACTAATGAAAAACTGTTTTTT.

The rearrangement joins TRBV7-3 to TRBJ1-5; no firm D call. V was clipped by 5 bases and J by 11 bases, with 16 bases between them. The CDR3 spans 13 residues. Germline lookup yields CDR1 SGHTA and CDR2 FQGTGA. The CDR3 loop reads CASSAPRTAAQHF. The CDR3, as DNA: TGTGCCAGCAGCGCCCCCCGAACCGCAGCCCAGCATTTT. The full variable domain, completed using reference TRBV7-3 and TRBJ1-5, is GAGVSQTPSNKVTEKGKYVELRCDPISGHTALYWYRQSLGQGPEFLIYFQGTGAADDSGLPNDRFFAVRPEGSVSTLKIQRTERGDSAVYLCASSAPRTAAQHFGDGTRLSIL.

This clone showed up just a few times. This chain links TRBV6-6 with TRBJ2-7; D gene ambiguous. V lost 7 bases and J 3 bases, leaving 13 bases between the germline ends. Germline V gene lookup returns CDR1 MNHNY and CDR2 SVGAGI (reference sequence). The CDR3 runs 13 residues. In DNA form, the CDR3 reads TGTGCCAGCACTCCCGCCATCCACTACGAGCAGTACTTC. Amino acids: CASTPAIHYEQYF.

The chain has TRBV6-5 and TRBJ2-7; D might be TRBD2 (6 bases). The CDR3 extends over 13 amino acids. Trimming cost V 0 bases and J 5 bases, with 8 bases left between them. Germline loops: CDR1 MNHEY, CDR2 SVGAGI. The CDR3 region has the DNA TGTGCCAGCAGTTACTCGTGGGGGGACGAGCAGTACTTC. This encodes CASSYSWGDEQYF.